The T cell receptor (beta chain) described here comes from a study of TIL therapy for anti-PD-1-resistant metastatic lung cancer (dated by TCRdb to 2020 to 2022). Regarding the research as a whole: Before any PD-1/PD-L1 blockade was given, tumors were harvested, nivolumab was then administered, and patients who progressed went on to receive lymphodepletion, an infusion of expanded TIL, and IL-2. Enrolled patients had a median age of almost 55 years (range about 38-85) and a median tumor PD-L1 proportion score of around 6%. Most of the cohort had lung adenocarcinoma, including four EGFR-mutant tumors and two ALK-rearranged tumors, and half of the patients were either current or former smokers. Across the cohort, whole-exome sequencing showed a median non-synonymous tumor mutation burden of around 1.4 mutations per megabase. Tumor and peripheral blood T cell receptor beta sequencing was used to track clonotypes across tumor, expanded TIL product and serial blood samples. What the research found in general, with its limitations: The cohort was highly selected, including more treatment-naive, never-smoker and oncogene-addicted patients than is typical, which limits generalizability. The study protocol defined all tumor marker inferences as exploratory. The baseline peripheral repertoire was partially replaced by infused TIL clonotypes, which then decayed over months, and no apparent association between persistence and response was found.

Remarks on this clone: There is no known antigen for this receptor. Per-base quality was not reported, and no clone a single base away is much larger than it.

The CDR3 sequence holds 12 residues, the cysteine and phenylalanine included. The entry retains the CDR3 DNA only, 36 bases that are in frame from base 1. CDR1 and CDR2 are drawn from the germline V gene: SGDLS, YYNGEE. Trimming at the junction amounts to 4 bases on V and 7 bases on J, and the germline ends lie 11 bases apart. The time point label for this specimen denotes: pre-treatment sample, taken before nivolumab and TIL therapy. A phase I trial run at two centers enrolled adults with stage 4 NSCLC between October 2017 and 2020. The samples were drawn from an open-label, single-arm phase I trial testing tumor-infiltrating lymphocyte therapy combined with nivolumab in advanced non-small cell lung cancer. Blood mononuclear cells from EDTA tubes were isolated by Ficoll gradient, snap-frozen as pellets, and DNA was extracted with a Qiagen mini-prep kit. The immunoSEQ v3 hsTCRB kit was used to amplify TCR beta CDR3 regions from genomic DNA through bias-controlled multiplex PCR. TCR libraries were sequenced on an Illumina NextSeq 500 to 2 million or so read pairs for survey level or about 5-6.5 million for deep level. The authors' pipeline ran thus. Clonality was reported by immunoSEQ Analyzer software, which also assigned V, D and J genes and filtered out non-productive sequences. Repertoires were compared using productive Simpson clonality and Morisita overlap index of productive TRB rearrangements between infused TIL and blood. Absolute clonotype counts in blood were estimated as lymphocyte count times CD3+ fraction times the clone's productive frequency. TCRdb obtained this table from immuneACCESS and retained in-frame rearrangements with V and J assigned. These tables miss some clones; where compared with another copy, unresolved V genes account for less than half of the shortfall, and the remainder is unexplained. For V, J and clone size, that table is used; D and trimming come from the DNA. For this sample there are tens of thousands of clones; about 70% appear just once. Together, the top ten hold almost 2% of the sample.

This receptor was taken from a person between 30 and 80 years old with non-small cell lung cancer. The material was blood, obtained at baseline. The rearranged chain carries TRBV9 and TRBJ1-1, with an unclear D gene assignment. The CDR3 is CASSRGLGEAFF. The sequenced DNA: TGTGCCAGCAGCCGCGGTTTAGGTGAAGCTTTCTTT. The CDR3 plus the reference TRBV9 and TRBJ1-1 genes for the other parts give the full variable domain: DSGVTQTPKHLITATGQRVTLRCSPRSGDLSVYWYQQSLDQGLQFLIQYYNGEERAKGNILERFSAQQFPDLHSELNLSSLELGDSALYFCASSRGLGEAFFGQGTRLTVV.